The 32 T cell receptor beta chains listed next were all sequenced from one sample in a study of vaccination and CD4 T cells after COVID-19. Antigens for these TCRs are unknown. Described treatment: approximately 10-day PBMC culture with coronavirus spike peptide pools or control peptides (ViraFEST assay). Sequencing of the DNA from cultured CD4+ T cells was carried out with the Oncomine TCR Beta short-read assay. TCRdb re-called the PCR reads through MiXCR, storing one row per CDR3 protein. The table records about 11,000 distinct CDR3 sequences, about 53% of them present only once. The sequenced sample consisted of CD4+ T cells from blood, cultured in vitro. The receptors derive from a human donor who had recovered from COVID-19.

This clonotype turned up a few times. This chain connects TRBV6-1 to TRBJ1-5; 9 bases line up with TRBD1. V trimming: 6 bases; J trimming: 7 bases; junction bases outside the gene matches: 10. The germline V gene has CDR1 MNHNS and CDR2 SASEGT. The CDR3 spans 15 residues. CDR3 region: CASSGGQGPSQPQHF. The CDR3 DNA follows: TGTGCCAGCAGCGGAGGACAGGGGCCATCACAGCCCCAGCATTTT.

The chain is built from TRBV6-1 and TRBJ1-6; the D is unclear. Germline V gives CDR1 MNHNS, CDR2 SASEGT. This CDR3 spans 14 amino acids. Trimming took 6 bases from V and 2 from J, leaving 8 bases between them. In nucleotides, the CDR3 is TGTGCCAGCAGCGGCTGGACCTATAATTCACCCCTCCACTTT. This encodes CASSGWTYNSPLHF.

This chain joins TRBV7-9 and TRBJ1-1; 9 nucleotides line up with TRBD1. Losses at the gene ends were 5 bases for V and 7 bases for J; bases not matched to a gene: 11. CDR3 length: 15 amino acids. CDR1 SEHNR and CDR2 FQNEAQ come from the germline V gene (reference sequence). The CDR3 protein is CASSPRDRVNLEAFF. CDR3 nucleotide sequence: TGTGCCAGCAGCCCGCGGGACAGGGTAAACCTTGAAGCTTTCTTT.

This clonotype was counted between two and nine times. DNA of the CDR3: TGTGCCAGCAGAGAGGCCGCTTCTTATAATTCACCCCTCCACTTT. Translation gives CASREAASYNSPLHF. The chain joins TRBV7-8 to TRBJ1-6; unclear D gene. Germline loops: CDR1 SGHVS, CDR2 FQNEAQ. Trimming left V 6 bases short and J 4 bases short, with 13 bases between. The CDR3 extends over 15 amino acids.

The chain joins TRBV6-2 or TRBV6-3 to TRBJ2-6; 10 bases map to TRBD1. V shed 5 bases, J shed 0 bases, and the junction held 4 bases outside the gene matches. The CDR3 covers 17 residues. The V gene's germline CDR1 is MNHEY and CDR2 SVGEGT. The CDR3: CASSRDRGDSGANVLTF. CDR3 DNA sequence: TGTGCCAGCAGTCGGGACAGGGGAGACTCTGGGGCCAACGTCCTGACTTTC.

This clonotype is labeled as medium-sized (0.01 to 0.1%). The chain couples TRBV2 to TRBJ2-3; 12 nucleotides agree with TRBD2. Germline CDR1 and CDR2: SNHLY and FYNNEI. V lost 11 bases and J lost 4; bases outside the gene matches: 7. The CDR3 consists of 14 residues. The CDR3 DNA sequence: TGTGCCGTACAGACTAGCGGGAGATCAGATACGCAGTATTTT. Translation: CAVQTSGRSDTQYF.

This clonotype occurred once. The chain employs TRBV7-6 and TRBJ2-4; D is undetermined. The CDR3 is 15 amino acids. Trimming pared 5 bases from V and 5 bases from J, leaving 16 bases between. Germline-derived CDR1 and CDR2 are SGHVS and FNYEAQ. The DNA for the CDR3 is TGTGCCAGCAGCCTTACGTTTGCTCTAGAAAACATTCAGTACTTC. Protein sequence: CASSLTFALENIQYF. Full variable domain (outside the CDR3, taken from reference TRBV7-6 and TRBJ2-4): GAGVSQSPRYKVTKRGQDVALRCDPISGHVSLYWYRQALGQGPEFLTYFNYEAQQDKSGLPNDRFSAERPEGSISTLTIQRTEQRDSAMYRCASSLTFALENIQYFGAGTRLSVL.

This clonotype came up a few times. The CDR3 bases are TGTGCCATCAGTGCTCACGGGGGGATCGGCAATCAGCCCCAGCATTTT. Residues: CAISAHGGIGNQPQHF. V and J are TRBV10-3 and TRBJ1-5; maybe TRBD1 (5 bases). The CDR3 sequence is 16 residues long. V shed 4 bases and J shed 2 bases, with 15 bases lying between them. The germline gives CDR1 ENHRY, CDR2 SYGVKD.

This chain connects TRBV28 to TRBJ2-5; 10 nucleotides match TRBD1. The trim removed 6 bases at V and 4 bases at J, leaving 8 bases unmatched. CDR1 is MDHEN and CDR2 is SYDVKM in the germline V gene. There are 15 residues in the CDR3. The CDR3 coding sequence is TGTGCCAGCAGAACCGGGACAGGGGAGGTAGAGACCCAGTACTTC. Its protein product is CASRTGTGEVETQYF. Variable domain in full (rest from reference TRBV28 and TRBJ2-5): DVKVTQSSRYLVKRTGEKVFLECVQDMDHENMFWYRQDPGLGLRLIYFSYDVKMKEKGDIPEGYSVSREKKERFSLILESASTNQTSMYLCASRTGTGEVETQYFGPGTRLLVL.

This sequence joins TRBV7-2 and TRBJ1-5; TRBD1 might be the D (5 bases). The germline CDR1 and CDR2 sequences are SGHTA and FQGNSA. V was cut by 9 bases and J by 6 bases, with 18 bases left in between. The CDR3 has 14 residues. The CDR3 nucleotides read TGTGCCAGTAGCCCCCCCGGGGCAGGTCAGCCCCAGCATTTT. The encoded protein is CASSPPGAGQPQHF.

The chain carries TRBV20-1 and TRBJ2-2; 8 nucleotides agree with TRBD1. V was pared by 3 bases and J by 7 bases, with 4 bases of the junction left unmatched. Germline lookup yields CDR1 DFQATT and CDR2 SNEGSKA (reference sequence). The CDR3 totals 13 residues. CDR3 DNA: TGCAGTGCTAGGGACAGGGCGATCGGGGAGCTGTTTTTT. Protein sequence: CSARDRAIGELFF.

The CDR3 coding sequence is TGCGCCAGCAGCCGCGAAGCGACAGGGTATGGCTACACCTTC. This gives the protein CASSREATGYGYTF. The chain joins TRBV5-1 to TRBJ1-2, with TRBD1 matching over 7 bases. V was clipped by 4 bases and J by 5 bases; unmatched bases: 8. Germline V CDR1 and CDR2: SGHRS, YFSETQ. The CDR3 totals 14 residues.

This clonotype showed up just a few times. CDR3 nucleotides: TGTGCCAGCAGTGCAGAGAGGGCCTCCTACGAGCAGTACTTC. It codes for CASSAERASYEQYF. The chain links TRBV2 to TRBJ2-7; a possible D gene is TRBD2 (5 bases). V was shortened by 4 bases and J by 0 bases, with 10 bases between the two germline ends. Looked up from germline, CDR1 is SNHLY and CDR2 is FYNNEI. The CDR3 loop spans 14 amino acids.

V is TRBV2 and J is TRBJ1-2; 9 nucleotides agree with TRBD1. Germline CDR1 is SNHLY and CDR2 is FYNNEI. V lost 7 bases to trimming and J lost 8 bases; unmatched junction nucleotides: 11. The CDR3 is made up of 14 amino acids. CDR3 region: CASNPGQGPRGYTF. The CDR3 coding sequence is TGTGCCAGCAATCCGGGACAGGGCCCGAGGGGCTACACCTTC. Looking up the rest from reference TRBV2 and TRBJ1-2 gives the full variable domain: EPEVTQTPSHQVTQMGQEVILRCVPISNHLYFYWYRQILGQKVEFLVSFYNNEISEKSEIFDDQFSVERPDGSNFTLKIRSTKLEDSAMYFCASNPGQGPRGYTFGSGTRLTVV.

In its sample, this clonotype was seen a few times. The chain couples TRBV20-1 to TRBJ1-1, with D unresolved. This CDR3 has 11 residues. Germline CDR1 reads DFQATT; CDR2 reads SNEGSKA (reference sequence). V dropped 5 bases and J dropped 6 bases, with 10 bases sitting between them. This CDR3 is CSAYLQPEAFF. Here the CDR3 DNA reads TGCAGTGCTTATTTACAGCCTGAAGCTTTCTTT.

This clonotype was observed once. V and J are TRBV2 and TRBJ1-5; 7 positions agree with TRBD1. Trimming cost V 7 bases and J 0 bases; bases outside gene matches: 6. There are 15 residues in the CDR3. The germline V gene has CDR1 SNHLY and CDR2 FYNNEI. The DNA of the CDR3 is TGTGCCAGCACTTGGGGACAGTATAGCAATCAGCCCCAGCATTTT. Its translation is CASTWGQYSNQPQHF.

The V call is TRBV10-3, the J call TRBJ2-1; D may be TRBD1 or TRBD2 (5 bases each). The V end was cut by 6 bases, the J end by 3 bases, with 18 bases between. This CDR3 contains 16 residues. The V gene's germline CDR1 is ENHRY and CDR2 SYGVKD. CDR3 sequence reads: CAIRGEGAVLYNEQFF. The CDR3 DNA is TGTGCCATCAGGGGGGAAGGGGCGGTACTCTACAATGAGCAGTTCTTC.

The rearrangement uses TRBV7-2 and TRBJ1-5, with D tentatively TRBD1 (6 bases). CDR3 size: 17 residues. V lost 1 base to trimming and J lost 0 bases, with 13 bases between them. The germline CDR1 and CDR2 sequences are SGHTA and FQGNSA. CDR3 in amino acids: CASSLVQGHPSNQPQHF. The DNA for the CDR3 is TGTGCCAGCAGCTTAGTGCAGGGGCATCCTAGCAATCAGCCCCAGCATTTT.

The chain carries TRBV19 and TRBJ1-2, with 10 positions matching TRBD1. J gave up 4 bases and V 0 bases, and 11 bases lay outside the gene matches. This CDR3 contains 18 residues. In germline, CDR1 is LNHDA, CDR2 SQIVND (reference sequence). DNA for the CDR3: TGTGCCAGTAGTATAGACGCCGGGACAGGGGCCACTGTCTATGGCTACACCTTC. Protein: CASSIDAGTGATVYGYTF.

The chain's CDR3 is CASSLTELNTEAFF. CDR3 nucleotides: TGTGCCAGCAGCTTGACAGAGCTGAACACTGAAGCTTTCTTT. J is TRBJ1-1 and V is TRBV5-5; D remains unclear. The CDR3 loop spans 14 amino acids. Trimming took 1 base from V and 0 from J, leaving 7 bases between them. The V gene's germline CDR1 is SGHKS and CDR2 YYEKEE (reference sequence).

This clonotype was detected a few times. The chain employs TRBV20-1 and TRBJ1-2; the D gene is possibly TRBD1 (6 bases). CDR1 is DFQATT and CDR2 is SNEGSKA in the germline V gene (reference sequence). CDR3 length: 14 residues. V was shortened by 0 bases and J by 7 bases, with 15 bases between the two germline ends. The DNA for the CDR3 is TGCAGTGCTAGAGATTCAATGGGGGCGGCTGGCTACACCTTC. Translating gives CSARDSMGAAGYTF.

This clonotype was detected only a few times. This chain uses TRBV12-3 or TRBV12-4 with TRBJ2-7, with D unresolved. The CDR3 length is 13 residues. Trimming shortened V by 3 bases and J by 1 base, and 7 bases separated the two germline ends. CDR3 DNA sequence: TGTGCCAGCAGTTTGAGCATTTCCTACGAGCAGTACTTC. Its protein is CASSLSISYEQYF.

This rearrangement joins TRBV12-3 or TRBV12-4 to TRBJ1-5; the D is unclear. V was cut by 6 bases and J by 0 bases, with 12 bases left in between. The CDR3 sequence is 15 residues long. The CDR3 sequence: CASSHQLGSNQPQHF. The CDR3 region has the DNA TGTGCCAGCAGCCATCAATTGGGTAGCAATCAGCCCCAGCATTTT.

The J gene is TRBJ2-7, the V gene TRBV15; perhaps TRBD2 as D (6 bases). The CDR3 is 13 amino acids. In germline, CDR1 is LNHNV, CDR2 YYDKDF (reference sequence). V shed 0 bases and J shed 6 bases, with 9 bases lying between them. DNA for the CDR3: TGTGCCACCAGCAGAGACTTCGGGGGCGAGCAGTACTTC. Translating it yields CATSRDFGGEQYF.

This clonotype showed up just a few times. This chain links TRBV6-5 with TRBJ1-1, with 8 bases matching TRBD1. CDR3 size: 15 residues. V gave up 0 bases and J gave up 5 bases; unmatched junction bases: 5. Per the germline V gene, CDR1 is MNHEY and CDR2 is SVGAGI. CDR3 sequence reads: CASSYSTRGRTEAFF. In nucleotides, the CDR3 is TGTGCCAGCAGTTACTCAACCAGGGGGCGGACTGAAGCTTTCTTT.

This clonotype was found once. This chain uses TRBV2 with TRBJ1-5; D gene ambiguous. Trimming stripped 3 bases from V and 0 bases from J, with 9 bases between. In germline, CDR1 is SNHLY, CDR2 FYNNEI. The CDR3 has 15 residues. In DNA, the CDR3 is TGTGCCAGCAGTGAGTCTAGGAATAGCAATCAGCCCCAGCATTTT. Its protein product is CASSESRNSNQPQHF.

The chain links TRBV6-1 to TRBJ2-3, with 9 bases aligning to TRBD2. This CDR3 has 15 residues. Trimming at V came to 6 bases and at J to 2 bases, leaving 6 bases not matched to a gene. Germline assignment: CDR1 MNHNS and CDR2 SASEGT. The DNA of the CDR3 is TGTGCCAGCAGGCGGGCTAGCGGGGACACAGATACGCAGTATTTT. It is translated as CASRRASGDTDTQYF.

V gene TRBV30 combines with J gene TRBJ1-3; D is unresolved. Deletions cut 1 base from V and 0 bases from J, with 10 bases between. The length of the CDR3 is 15 residues. Germline CDR1 GTSNPN, CDR2 SVGIG (reference sequence). The CDR3 is CAWSGGADSGNTIYF. The CDR3, as DNA: TGTGCCTGGAGTGGTGGTGCCGACTCTGGAAACACCATATATTTT.

This chain links TRBV28 with TRBJ1-5; TRBD1 matches 11 bases. CDR3 length equals 16 residues. Germline V gene data show CDR1 as MDHEN and CDR2 as SYDVKM. J lost 0 bases, V lost 5 bases, and 3 bases had no gene match. The CDR3 loop is CASSRDRGYSNQPQHF. The DNA of the CDR3 is TGTGCCAGCAGTAGGGACAGGGGGTATAGCAATCAGCCCCAGCATTTT.

This clonotype has only a few counts. V and J are TRBV27 and TRBJ2-3; no clear D gene. Looked up from germline, CDR1 is MNHEY and CDR2 is SMNVEV (reference sequence). Trimming pared 5 bases from V and 5 bases from J, leaving 14 bases between. The CDR3 is 14 amino acids. The CDR3 protein is CASSQRSGLDTQYF. The CDR3 nucleotides are TGTGCCAGCAGTCAGAGAAGTGGGTTAGATACGCAGTATTTT.

The chain uses TRBV24-1 and TRBJ2-2, with TRBD1 matching 9 bases. The CDR3 consists of 17 residues. The germline gives CDR1 KGHDR, CDR2 SFDVKD. V lost 5 bases and J lost 5; bases outside the gene matches: 11. CDR3 loop: CATSVPSGTGRTGELFF. CDR3 DNA sequence: TGTGCCACCAGTGTACCGTCCGGGACAGGGCGAACCGGGGAGCTGTTTTTT.

The CDR3 DNA follows: TGTGCCAGCAGCCCTATAGGCCATACGAACACCGGGGAGCTGTTTTTT. Residues: CASSPIGHTNTGELFF. The chain links TRBV7-2 to TRBJ2-2, with D unclear. This CDR3 is built from 16 residues. The V gene lost 5 bases and the J gene lost 0 bases, with 13 bases spanning the gap. Germline lookup yields CDR1 SGHTA and CDR2 FQGNSA.